A single sample gave rise to the 14 T cell receptor beta chains below, sequenced in a study of ipilimumab plus nivolumab after autologous stem cell transplantation. Method: immunoSEQ multiplex PCR; TCRdb's copy keeps in-frame clones and lacks some. Of about 5,000 clones in the sample, around four fifths are singletons; the top ten hold 16%. The sample here was PBMCs, taken in a trial of ipilimumab plus nivolumab as post-transplant consolidation. These receptors were taken from a male donor with multiple myeloma.

The V gene is TRBV6-1, the J gene TRBJ1-5; possible D gene TRBD1, 6 bases. Germline V gene sequence: CDR1 MNHNS, CDR2 SASEGT. The CDR3 runs 15 residues. Trimming removed 1 base at V and 7 bases at J, with 14 bases between. The CDR3 spells CASSEDRAPTQPQHF. The CDR3 coding sequence is TGTGCCAGCAGTGAAGACAGGGCCCCTACACAGCCCCAGCATTTT.

J is TRBJ2-5 and V is TRBV7-9; TRBD1 is a possible D gene (6 bases). Germline lookup yields CDR1 SEHNR and CDR2 FQNEAQ (reference sequence). V was shortened by 3 bases and J by 5 bases, with 22 bases between the two germline ends. This CDR3 comprises 17 residues. The CDR3 here is CASSFSDSWWVSETQYF. The CDR3 DNA reads TGTGCCAGCAGCTTTTCGGACAGCTGGTGGGTTTCCGAGACCCAGTACTTC. The full variable domain, with the rest looked up from reference TRBV7-9 and TRBJ2-5, is DTGVSQNPRHKITKRGQNVTFRCDPISEHNRLYWYRQTLGQGPEFLTYFQNEAQLEKSRLLSDRFSAERPKGSFSTLEIQRTEQGDSAMYLCASSFSDSWWVSETQYFGPGTRLLVL.

This clone has just a few counts. The chain employs TRBV7-3 and TRBJ1-1; D might be TRBD1 (5 bases). Looked up from germline, CDR1 is SGHTA and CDR2 is FQGTGA. Trimming took 5 bases from V and 1 from J, leaving 11 bases between them. CDR3 length equals 14 residues. This chain's CDR3 is CASSPTTGNTEAFF. The CDR3 bases are TGTGCCAGCAGCCCGACCACAGGGAACACTGAAGCTTTCTTT.

The rearrangement links TRBV2 to TRBJ2-7; tentative D call: TRBD1 (6 bases). Germline-derived CDR1 and CDR2 are SNHLY and FYNNEI. The V gene lost 6 bases and the J gene lost 0 bases, with 15 bases spanning the gap. The CDR3 has 15 amino acids. The CDR3 DNA sequence: TGTGCCAGCAGAACAAGGACAGTGAGCTCCTACGAGCAGTACTTC. Protein product: CASRTRTVSSYEQYF.

V usage is TRBV7-9 and J usage is TRBJ2-5; 9 bases map to TRBD1. The CDR3 length is 16 residues. Germline assignment: CDR1 SEHNR and CDR2 FQNEAQ (reference sequence). The junction had 12 bases not matched to a gene; V was cut back by 4 bases and J by 6 bases. DNA of the CDR3: TGTGCCAGCAGCTCACTACGAACAGGGGGCGTGAAGACCCAGTACTTC. It specifies CASSSLRTGGVKTQYF.

The CDR3 loop reads CASSPGGGFREQFF. CDR3 in DNA: TGTGCCAGCAGCCCGGGCGGGGGTTTTCGAGAGCAGTTCTTC. The rearrangement links TRBV7-6 to TRBJ2-1; TRBD2 agrees at 7 bases. Germline V gene sequence: CDR1 SGHVS, CDR2 FNYEAQ. V lost 5 bases, J lost 10 bases, and 11 bases stayed unmatched. The CDR3 sequence is 14 residues long.

This clone was picked up a small number of times. The rearrangement uses TRBV7-9 and TRBJ2-3; D perhaps matches TRBD2 (5 bases). Trimming removed 5 bases from V and 10 bases from J, with 16 bases in between. Germline loops: CDR1 SEHNR, CDR2 FQNEAQ (reference sequence). The CDR3 totals 13 residues. CDR3 loop: CASSQDWMTPQYF. The CDR3 DNA reads as TGTGCCAGCAGCCAGGACTGGATGACGCCGCAGTATTTT.

CDR3 sequence (DNA): TGTGCCAGCAGTACAGGGGCCGACGGGGAGCTGTTTTTT. Translated: CASSTGADGELFF. V gene TRBV2 combines with J gene TRBJ2-2, with 7 bases matching TRBD1. The CDR3 covers 13 residues. The V gene end was trimmed by 5 bases and the J gene end by 7 bases; junction bases not matched to a gene: 4. Germline loops: CDR1 SNHLY, CDR2 FYNNEI.

V gene TRBV4-2 combines with J gene TRBJ1-1; D is possibly TRBD1 (5 bases). In germline, CDR1 is LGHNA, CDR2 YNFKEQ. The length of the CDR3 is 15 residues. The V gene lost 0 bases and the J gene lost 6 bases, with 14 bases spanning the gap. CDR3 residues: CASSQEPRADSEAFF. CDR3 bases: TGTGCCAGCAGCCAAGAACCCAGGGCGGACTCTGAAGCTTTCTTT.

Notes on this clone: A much bigger clone sits one base away, suggesting this may be a read error. V gene TRBV11-1 combines with J gene TRBJ1-1; D uncertain. Germline CDR1 SGHAT, CDR2 FQDESV (reference sequence). The CDR3 totals 12 residues. Between the trimmed V and J ends, which lost 3 bases and 4 bases, there was a span of 6 bases. The DNA for the CDR3 is TGTGCCAGCAGCTTGCGGGGCACTGAAGCTTTCTTT. It translates to CASSLRGTEAFF.

The chain couples TRBV2 to TRBJ1-2, with TRBD1 matching over 7 bases. The CDR3 has 13 amino acids. The V segment lost 6 bases and the J segment 6 bases; nucleotides outside the gene matches: 7. Per the germline V gene, CDR1 is SNHLY and CDR2 is FYNNEI. Here the CDR3 DNA reads TGTGCCAGCAGCCGGACAGGAGCAGATGGCTACACCTTC. This translates into CASSRTGADGYTF.

This clone was seen only once. This sequence joins TRBV19 and TRBJ2-4; D is possibly TRBD2 (5 bases). The germline V gene encodes CDR1 LNHDA and CDR2 SQIVND (reference sequence). Between the trimmed V and J ends, which lost 6 bases and 8 bases, there was a span of 29 bases. The CDR3 loop spans 18 amino acids. CDR3 DNA sequence: TGTGCCAGTAGCGCCACCTTGTTAGGAGGCCGCGAAACAGACATTCAGTACTTC. This translates into CASSATLLGGRETDIQYF.

The chain uses TRBV5-1 and TRBJ2-1, with D possibly matching TRBD1 (6 bases). The CDR3 is 15 amino acids. Trimming left V 4 bases short and J 0 bases short, with 11 bases between. Germline V gene data show CDR1 as SGHRS and CDR2 as YFSETQ. The CDR3 DNA reads TGCGCCAGCAGCGCCGACAGGAGCTCCTACAATGAGCAGTTCTTC. Its protein product is CASSADRSSYNEQFF.

This rearrangement joins TRBV11-2 to TRBJ2-6; D ambiguous. The CDR3 is 15 residues long. Per the germline V gene, CDR1 is SGHAT and CDR2 is FQNNGV. Trimming removed 5 bases at V and 1 base at J, with 9 bases between. The CDR3 DNA reads as TGTGCCAGCAGCGTCCGGAGTTCTGGGGCCAACGTCCTGACTTTC. This encodes CASSVRSSGANVLTF.